This T cell receptor (beta chain) was found in a study of T cells in localized non-small cell lung cancer. Broader study findings: Without multi-region sequencing, intratumor heterogeneity could not be excluded. The highest T cell clonality was in uninvolved adjacent lung, above tumor.

Germline-derived CDR1 and CDR2 are MNHNY and SVGAGI (reference sequence). The CDR3 extends over 14 amino acids. Deletions cut 7 bases from V and 10 bases from J, with 22 bases between. In the case of this clone: The antigen remains undetermined.

Assay: immunoSEQ multiplex PCR; the TCRdb copy retains only in-frame clones and omits some. The sample lists 60,000 to 85,000 clones; 80% to 90% were seen once. The source material was peripheral blood, sampled before any cancer treatment. The gene calls are TRBV6-6 and TRBJ1-1; the D gene is possibly TRBD1 (5 bases). The sequence was obtained from a male donor aged 60 or over with stage III squamous cell lung carcinoma. The CDR3 loop is CASKPGRGGRVAFF. CDR3 sequence (DNA): TGTGCCAGCAAGCCCGGTAGGGGTGGTCGGGTAGCTTTCTTT.